These T cell receptor beta chains were read from a single sample in a study of T cell repertoires in cytomegalovirus infection. Using its own MiXCR run on the reads, TCRdb lists one record per CDR3 protein. Counted here are about half a million distinct CDR3 sequences, 30% to 35% occurring once; the ten biggest clones make up about a sixth. These receptors have no identified antigens. Sequencing was performed on cultured PBMCs, taken from culture after CMV antigen stimulation. Source of these receptors: a human donor in good health (CMV status not recorded). Some clones in this sample may be carry-over from other donors' samples. The CDR3 runs from the conserved cysteine through the conserved F or W. The order of the fields is J gene, V gene, D gene, clone size, CDR3 protein, CDR3 DNA. A D gene is named only where the DNA matches it firmly. Only part of the rows carry a size: once, few, many, or a class if the clone is expanded.

TRBJ1-1,TRBV28,NA,NA,CASSFKKDRTEAFF,TGTGCCAGCAGCTTCAAAAAGGATAGGACTGAAGCTTTCTTT
TRBJ1-2,TRBV2,NA,NA,CASVSPSYGYTF,TGCGCCTCGGTCAGCCCTAGCTATGGCTACACCTTC
TRBJ2-3,TRBV20-1,TRBD2,many,CSARSGTSYTDTQYF,TGCAGTGCTAGATCCGGGACTAGCTACACAGATACGCAGTATTTT
TRBJ2-3,TRBV7-2,TRBD2,few,CASSSEPTGTSADTQYF,TGTGCCAGCAGCTCGGAACCAACCGGGACTAGTGCAGATACGCAGTATTTT
TRBJ1-2,TRBV6-6,NA,NA,CASSYGQAVANYGYTF,TGTGCCAGCAGTTACGGGCAGGCCGTAGCTAACTATGGCTACACCTTC
TRBJ1-6,TRBV5-1,TRBD1,once,CASTKRTGTGNSPLHF,TGCGCCAGCACCAAACGAACCGGGACAGGGAATTCACCCCTCCACTTT
TRBJ1-4,TRBV6-6,TRBD1,few,CASSPDRVRNEKLFF,TGTGCCAGCAGTCCTGACAGGGTCCGGAATGAAAAACTGTTTTTT
TRBJ1-5,TRBV7-8,NA,many,CASSLPGISNQPQHF,TGTGCCAGCAGCTTACCGGGGATTAGCAATCAGCCCCAGCATTTT
TRBJ2-5,TRBV27,NA,few,CASSPRPSQETQYF,TGTGCCAGCAGTCCGAGACCGAGCCAAGAGACCCAGTACTTC
TRBJ1-3,TRBV12-3/TRBV12-4,NA,NA,CASSPTVVDTIYF,TGTGCCAGCAGTCCCACTGTAGTGGACACCATATATTTT
TRBJ2-1,TRBV24-1,TRBD2,NA,CATSNVGEGLPYNEQFF,TGTGCCACCAGCAACGTGGGGGAGGGCCTCCCCTACAATGAGCAGTTCTTC
TRBJ1-5,TRBV7-6,NA,few,CASSPRTSQPQHF,TGTGCCAGCAGCCCCCGGACATCTCAGCCCCAGCATTTT
TRBJ2-2,TRBV20-1,NA,NA,CSAGTNAGELFF,TGCAGTGCTGGCACCAATGCCGGGGAGCTGTTTTTT
TRBJ2-1,TRBV9,TRBD2,NA,CASSVGAGLSYNEQFF,TGTGCCAGCAGCGTAGGAGCGGGACTATCCTACAATGAGCAGTTCTTC
TRBJ2-7,TRBV28,TRBD2,many,CASSSPQLAGGEQYF,TGTGCCAGCAGTTCCCCCCAGCTAGCGGGAGGCGAGCAGTACTTC
TRBJ2-3,TRBV9,NA,NA,CASSPMGPSTDTQYF,TGTGCCAGCAGCCCAATGGGACCTTCCACAGATACGCAGTATTTT
TRBJ2-2,TRBV6-2/TRBV6-3,NA,NA,CASSYTLPGAPNTGELFF,TGTGCCAGCAGTTACACACTTCCAGGGGCGCCGAACACCGGGGAGCTGTTTTTT
TRBJ2-1,TRBV19,NA,few,CASSMAGPTYNEQFF,TGTGCCAGTAGTATGGCGGGGCCTACGTACAATGAGCAGTTCTTC
TRBJ2-5,TRBV7-2,TRBD1,many,CASSPGQGKETQYF,TGTGCCAGCAGCCCTGGACAGGGAAAGGAGACCCAGTACTTC
TRBJ1-2,TRBV7-9,NA,few,CASSPSGGHDYGYTF,TGTGCCAGCAGCCCGTCGGGGGGGCACGACTATGGCTACACCTTC
TRBJ2-3,TRBV24-1,NA,once,CATSEGWTGWGTPAQGDTQYF,TGTGCCACCAGTGAAGGCTGGACCGGCTGGGGGACTCCAGCACAAGGGGATACGCAGTATTTT
TRBJ2-5,TRBV20-1,TRBD2,NA,CSAGGGYGETQYF,TGCAGTGCGGGCGGGGGTTATGGGGAGACCCAGTACTTC
TRBJ2-1,TRBV7-2,NA,few,CASSLETDSYNEQFF,TGTGCCAGCAGCTTAGAGACGGACTCCTACAATGAGCAGTTCTTC
TRBJ2-5,TRBV12-3/TRBV12-4,TRBD2,few,CASRPGGPETQYF,TGTGCCAGCAGGCCGGGGGGACCGGAGACCCAGTACTTC
TRBJ2-2,TRBV7-8,NA,NA,CASSSQRGSGELFF,TGTGCCAGCAGCTCCCAAAGGGGGAGCGGGGAGCTGTTTTTT
TRBJ2-7,TRBV28,NA,NA,CASRQKQGHSYEQYF,TGTGCCAGCAGGCAAAAACAAGGGCACTCCTACGAGCAGTACTTC
TRBJ2-7,TRBV28,TRBD1,NA,CASSLNGDRDYEQYF,TGTGCCAGCAGTTTAAATGGTGACAGGGACTACGAGCAGTACTTC
TRBJ1-2,TRBV12-3/TRBV12-4,NA,few,CASSHRPGGYGYTF,TGTGCCAGCAGTCACAGACCGGGTGGCTATGGCTACACCTTC
TRBJ2-7,TRBV7-8,TRBD1,NA,CASSLGEDRVYEQYF,TGTGCCAGCAGCTTAGGGGAGGACAGGGTCTACGAGCAGTACTTC
TRBJ2-1,TRBV9,TRBD2,NA,CASSVAPAGATYNEQFF,TGTGCCAGCAGCGTAGCTCCAGCGGGGGCAACATACAATGAGCAGTTCTTC
TRBJ1-2,TRBV7-4,TRBD1,NA,CASSLYDFGQGDYGYTF,TGTGCCAGCAGCTTATACGATTTCGGTCAGGGGGACTATGGCTACACCTTC